These 7 T cell receptor beta chains share one sample of origin, sequenced in a study of CD8 T cells in ankylosing spondylitis. TCRdb itself ran the 5' RACE reads through MiXCR, one entry per CDR3 protein. The sample lists roughly 90,000 distinct CDR3 sequences, about 8.3% occurring once. Input material: blood, either unsorted or a sorted T cell fraction (not recorded which). Receptors were obtained from a male donor with ankylosing spondylitis or in good health (not recorded which).

This clonotype showed up many times. The chain joins TRBV11-2 to TRBJ2-1, with 7 positions matching TRBD2. Germline CDR1 reads SGHAT; CDR2 reads FQNNGV. Trimming cost V 0 bases and J 3 bases; bases outside gene matches: 8. CDR3 length: 17 residues. The CDR3 reads CASSLDPLADLYNEQFF. The DNA for the CDR3 is TGTGCCAGCAGCTTAGATCCCCTAGCGGACCTCTACAATGAGCAGTTCTTC. Filled out from reference TRBV11-2 and TRBJ2-1, the complete variable domain reads EAGVAQSPRYKIIEKRQSVAFWCNPISGHATLYWYQQILGQGPKLLIQFQNNGVVDDSQLPKDRFSAERLKGVDSTLKIQPAKLEDSAVYLCASSLDPLADLYNEQFFGPGTRLTVL.

This chain uses TRBV5-5 with TRBJ2-1; D unresolved. The germline CDR1 and CDR2 sequences are SGHKS and YYEKEE (reference sequence). The CDR3 is 15 residues long. The V and J ends lost 3 bases and 0 bases respectively, with 10 bases between them. CDR3 residues: CASSSLMSSYNEQFF. CDR3 nucleotide sequence: TGTGCCAGCAGCTCGCTTATGAGCTCCTACAATGAGCAGTTCTTC. Together with reference TRBV5-5 and TRBJ2-1, the CDR3 gives the full variable domain: DAGVTQSPTHLIKTRGQQVTLRCSPISGHKSVSWYQQVLGQGPQFIFQYYEKEERGRGNFPDRFSARQFPNYSSELNVNALLLGDSALYLCASSSLMSSYNEQFFGPGTRLTVL.

This chain uses TRBV7-2 with TRBJ2-7; unclear D gene. The V gene lost 4 bases and the J gene lost 7 bases, with 14 bases spanning the gap. This CDR3 has 13 residues. In germline, CDR1 is SGHTA, CDR2 FQGNSA. The chain's CDR3 is CASSSRLPFEQYF. The DNA for the CDR3 is TGTGCCAGCAGCTCGAGGCTCCCCTTTGAGCAGTACTTC.

The chain is built from TRBV11-2 and TRBJ2-5, with no clear D. Trimming pared 5 bases from V and 4 bases from J, leaving 14 bases between. CDR3 size: 14 residues. CDR1 is SGHAT, CDR2 FQNNGV, per germline. CDR3 in amino acids: CASSPQHGPETQYF. The CDR3 coding sequence is TGTGCCAGCAGCCCACAACACGGCCCAGAGACCCAGTACTTC.

This clonotype was found many times. This chain joins TRBV5-1 and TRBJ1-1, with 8 bases that match TRBD1. There are 14 residues in the CDR3. V lost 2 bases to trimming and J lost 1 base; unmatched junction nucleotides: 1. Germline V lookup: CDR1 SGHRS, CDR2 YFSETQ. The CDR3 nucleotides are TGCGCCAGCAGCTTCAGGGGGCCGAACACTGAAGCTTTCTTT. Its protein is CASSFRGPNTEAFF.

This clonotype occurred many times. This chain joins TRBV7-2 and TRBJ2-7, with 13 bases aligning to TRBD2. The CDR3 runs to 15 residues. The V gene's germline CDR1 is SGHTA and CDR2 FQGNSA. V dropped 2 bases and J dropped 4; count of bases not matched to a gene: 2. CDR3 sequence (DNA): TGTGCCAGCAGCTTACAGACTAGCGGGAGGTACGAGCAGTACTTC. It codes for CASSLQTSGRYEQYF.

Ten or more counts support this clonotype. J is TRBJ2-7 and V is TRBV7-9; no reliable D call. V shed 3 bases and J shed 5 bases, with 8 bases lying between them. The length of the CDR3 is 12 residues. Germline CDR1 and CDR2: SEHNR and FQNEAQ (reference sequence). This CDR3 is CASSFGFHEQYF. Written as DNA, the CDR3 is TGTGCCAGCAGCTTCGGGTTCCACGAGCAGTACTTC.